Listed below are T cell receptor beta chains from one sample, sequenced in a study of technical replicates of blood from a handful of donors. This table comes from immunoSEQ multiplex PCR, and its TCRdb copy is limited to in-frame clones, with some not included. The sample gives under 15,000 clones, 80% of which show up once; approximately 12% is in the top ten. Sequenced material: PBMCs. The receptors here all came from a human donor in good health. CDR3s leave out the opening cysteine and the closing phenylalanine or tryptophan. Clone size, where shown, is once, few, many, or a class for clones that have expanded.

CDR3	J	V	size
ASSLALTENEQF	TRBJ2-1	TRBV7-9	.
ASSPSGAGWIIDTQY	TRBJ2-3	TRBV27	medium-sized
ASSDKGLAGLYEQY	TRBJ2-7	TRBV19	.
ASTTAGGGPYEQY	TRBJ2-7	TRBV2	.
AWSKGDLMKAF	TRBJ1-1	TRBV30	.
ASGLAGMVGTQY	TRBJ2-3	TRBV6-1	.
ASLFLEGLAF	TRBJ2-1	TRBV6-1	.
ASSKGTLNTEAF	TRBJ1-1	TRBV18	.
ASSLQGTISYEQY	TRBJ2-7	TRBV27	few
ASSLSGLARTYEQY	TRBJ2-7	TRBV27	.
ASSVQGGLYEQY	TRBJ2-7	TRBV2	.
ASSRTQGPPYEQY	TRBJ2-7	TRBV19	.
ASRGRALYNEQF	TRBJ2-1	TRBV27	.
ASRTGTSLSSYNEQF	TRBJ2-1	TRBV28	.
ASSYSQGEQY	TRBJ2-7	TRBV6-5	.
ASRQGASNQPQH	TRBJ1-5	TRBV2	.
ASSVDASGYYEQY	TRBJ2-7	TRBV9	.
ASSDGVRGAEKLF	TRBJ1-4	TRBV25-1	.
AISGPGTSGTNEQF	TRBJ2-1	TRBV10-3	.